A single sample gave rise to the 28 T cell receptor beta chains below, sequenced in a study of Tregs in tolerant kidney transplant recipients. TCRdb's copy holds only in-frame clones and misses some; the assay was immunoSEQ multiplex PCR. The sample records tens of thousands of clones, roughly 90% being singletons. Here the sequenced sample was Tregs from blood, taken before the transplant. Every receptor here comes from a human donor who received a combined kidney and bone marrow transplant.

This clone was found a few times. This chain connects TRBV6-5 to TRBJ1-2, with D possibly matching TRBD1 (6 bases). V was pared by 2 bases and J by 4 bases, with 14 bases between. The CDR3 contains 15 residues. The germline gives CDR1 MNHEY, CDR2 SVGAGI. DNA for the CDR3: TGTGCCAGCAGTTACCTTCCGGACAGCTTCTATGGCTACACCTTC. Amino acids: CASSYLPDSFYGYTF.

The chain employs TRBV21-1 and TRBJ2-7; the tabulated D call, TRBD1, remains unverified against the DNA. TRBV21-1 is a documented pseudogene. The CDR3 loop spans 15 amino acids. CDR3 in amino acids: CASSKGGQGGYEQYF. As DNA, the CDR3 is TGTGCCAGCAGCAAAGGTGGACAGGGGGGATACGAGCAGTACTTC.

This chain links TRBV9 with TRBJ2-2, with a tentative D call TRBD2 (6 bases). Germline V gives CDR1 SGDLS, CDR2 YYNGEE. Trimming took off 3 bases at V and 0 bases at J, with 12 bases between the two ends. The CDR3 sequence is 16 residues long. The CDR3 nucleotides are TGTGCCAGCAGCGCCCGGAGGGGTACGAACACCGGGGAGCTGTTTTTT. Translating it yields CASSARRGTNTGELFF.

The V gene is TRBV28, the J gene TRBJ2-7; D might be TRBD2 (5 bases). Germline values: CDR1 MDHEN, CDR2 SYDVKM. V lost 5 bases, J lost 2 bases, and 16 bases lay in between. This CDR3 spans 15 amino acids. CDR3 amino acids: CASSPTGNTPYEQYF. Written as DNA, the CDR3 is TGTGCCAGCAGTCCTACGGGAAATACACCCTACGAGCAGTACTTC.

The V call is TRBV18, the J call TRBJ1-4; 9 bases are a match to TRBD1. CDR1 and CDR2 from the germline V gene are KGHSH and LQKENI. This CDR3 contains 13 residues. With V trimmed by 4 bases and J by 8 bases, 2 bases remained unmatched. CDR3 bases: TGTGCCAGCTCACGGACAGGGGCCGAAAAACTGTTTTTT. Its protein is CASSRTGAEKLFF. Full variable domain (outside the CDR3, taken from reference TRBV18 and TRBJ1-4): NAGVMQNPRHLVRRRGQEARLRCSPMKGHSHVYWYRQLPEEGLKFMVYLQKENIIDESGMPKERFSAEFPKEGPSILRIQQVVRGDSAAYFCASSRTGAEKLFFGSGTQLSVL.

V is TRBV19 and J is TRBJ2-7; 8 bases fit TRBD2. CDR3 length equals 16 residues. V gave up 0 bases and J gave up 2 bases; unmatched junction bases: 6. Per the germline V gene, CDR1 is LNHDA and CDR2 is SQIVND (reference sequence). CDR3 DNA: TGTGCCAGTAGTATAGAATGGCTAGCGGGTACCTACGAGCAGTACTTC. Translated, it gives CASSIEWLAGTYEQYF.

V is TRBV18 and J is TRBJ2-1; 8 positions agree with TRBD2. Germline V gene data show CDR1 as KGHSH and CDR2 as LQKENI. The CDR3 covers 13 residues. With V trimmed by 2 bases and J by 8 bases, 2 bases remained unmatched. The CDR3 DNA sequence: TGTGCCAGCTCACCAGGACTAGCTTATGAGCAGTTCTTC. Amino acid sequence: CASSPGLAYEQFF.

The CDR3 DNA sequence: TGTGCCAGCAGTCTGGGAGGCTCAGCCTACGAGCAGTACTTC. It encodes CASSLGGSAYEQYF. The chain employs TRBV28 and TRBJ2-7, with D perhaps matching TRBD2 (6 bases). Trimming took off 5 bases at V and 2 bases at J, with 13 bases between the two ends. The CDR3 length is 14 residues. Per the germline V gene, CDR1 is MDHEN and CDR2 is SYDVKM.

The chain combines TRBV28 with TRBJ2-7; TRBD2 is a possible D gene (6 bases). This CDR3 region has 17 residues. Germline lookup yields CDR1 MDHEN and CDR2 SYDVKM. The V and J ends lost 1 base and 0 bases respectively, with 16 bases between them. CDR3 sequence (DNA): TGTGCCAGCAGTTTATACTCCCTAGCGCAAAGCTCCTACGAGCAGTACTTC. This translates into CASSLYSLAQSSYEQYF.

This chain connects TRBV27 to TRBJ2-3, with D perhaps matching TRBD1 (6 bases). Germline V gene sequence: CDR1 MNHEY, CDR2 SMNVEV (reference sequence). The CDR3 runs 13 residues. Trimming pared 2 bases from V and 3 bases from J, leaving 6 bases between. CDR3 nucleotide sequence: TGTGCCAGCAGTTTAAGGGGGACAGATACGCAGTATTTT. Protein sequence: CASSLRGTDTQYF.

This rearrangement joins TRBV4-3 to TRBJ2-2; D may be TRBD2 (6 bases). The CDR3 contains 17 residues. Per the germline V gene, CDR1 is LGHNA and CDR2 is YSLEER. The V end lost 1 base, the J end lost 8 bases, and 20 bases lay between the germline ends. CDR3 DNA sequence: TGCGCCAGCAGCCAAGTAGCGGCTTCACACCCTACAGGGGAGCTGTTTTTT. Protein: CASSQVAASHPTGELFF.

This sequence joins TRBV7-2 and TRBJ2-7; 12 bases are a match to TRBD1. Trimming cost V 5 bases and J 5 bases; bases outside gene matches: 16. CDR3 length: 18 amino acids. Germline loops: CDR1 SGHTA, CDR2 FQGNSA. CDR3 in DNA: TGTGCCAGCAGCCCCCGCACCGCCGGGACAGGGGGCTTCCACGAGCAGTACTTC. Protein product: CASSPRTAGTGGFHEQYF.

The V and J genes are TRBV28 and TRBJ2-3; 9 nucleotides align to TRBD2. Looked up from germline, CDR1 is MDHEN and CDR2 is SYDVKM. The CDR3 is made up of 13 amino acids. Written as DNA, the CDR3 is TGTGCTCTCAGCGGGGGGCGGACAGATACGCAGTATTTT. The encoded protein is CALSGGRTDTQYF.

The gene calls are TRBV28 and TRBJ2-3; 9 nucleotides line up with TRBD2. Germline V gives CDR1 MDHEN, CDR2 SYDVKM. This CDR3 comprises 15 residues. With V trimmed by 3 bases and J by 4 bases, 5 bases remained unmatched. The CDR3 sequence: CASSLAGGPSDTQYF. DNA for the CDR3: TGTGCCAGCAGTTTGGCGGGAGGGCCTTCAGATACGCAGTATTTT.

The rearrangement links TRBV28 to TRBJ2-5; the match to TRBD1 covers 10 bases. V trimming: 6 bases; J trimming: 4 bases; junction bases outside the gene matches: 5. This CDR3 region has 14 residues. Per germline, CDR1 MDHEN and CDR2 SYDVKM. The chain's CDR3 is CASRAGTGVETQYF. Here the CDR3 DNA reads TGTGCCAGCAGGGCCGGGACAGGGGTAGAGACCCAGTACTTC.

This chain uses TRBV10-3 with TRBJ1-6, with TRBD1 identical over 7 bases. V dropped 0 bases and J dropped 9; count of bases not matched to a gene: 5. Looked up from germline, CDR1 is ENHRY and CDR2 is SYGVKD. The CDR3 spans 15 residues. DNA of the CDR3: TGTGCCATCAGTGAGTCAAGAGGGGGCGGTTCACCCCTCCACTTT. This encodes CAISESRGGGSPLHF.

In its sample, this clone was seen once. The V call is TRBV18, the J call TRBJ2-1, with D possibly being TRBD1 (6 bases). CDR3 size: 13 residues. The germline V gene has CDR1 KGHSH and CDR2 LQKENI. Between the trimmed V and J ends, which lost 2 bases and 10 bases, there was a span of 12 bases. The CDR3 sequence is CASSPITGTEQFF. CDR3 in DNA: TGTGCCAGCTCACCAATAACCGGGACAGAGCAGTTCTTC. The whole variable domain, filled in from reference TRBV18 and TRBJ2-1, reads NAGVMQNPRHLVRRRGQEARLRCSPMKGHSHVYWYRQLPEEGLKFMVYLQKENIIDESGMPKERFSAEFPKEGPSILRIQQVVRGDSAAYFCASSPITGTEQFFGPGTRLTVL.

This clone occurred once. This chain uses TRBV6-1 with TRBJ1-3, with 7 bases fitting TRBD1. After removal of 3 bases from V and 3 bases from J, the junction contained 8 bases not matched to a gene. Germline V gene lookup returns CDR1 MNHNS and CDR2 SASEGT. This CDR3 has 16 amino acids. In DNA form, the CDR3 reads TGTGCCAGCAGTGACCCGACAGGGCTCCTTGGAAACACCATATATTTT. As protein: CASSDPTGLLGNTIYF.

To note about this clone: The sample contains more than one DNA sequence encoding this CDR3. The V gene is TRBV7-2, the J gene TRBJ1-5; the D is unclear. Per the germline V gene, CDR1 is SGHTA and CDR2 is FQGNSA. V was shortened by 5 bases and J by 2 bases, with 13 bases between the two germline ends. The CDR3 sequence is 15 residues long. The CDR3 protein is CASSPPWVCNQPQHF. DNA of the CDR3: TGTGCCAGCAGCCCCCCGTGGGTTTGCAATCAGCCCCAGCATTTT.

In this sample, this clone turned up once. V and J are TRBV5-1 and TRBJ2-5; D ambiguous. Germline CDR1 and CDR2: SGHRS and YFSETQ. V was clipped by 4 bases and J by 2 bases, with 9 bases between them. The CDR3 length is 13 residues. The CDR3 nucleotides read TGCGCCAGCAGCGTCTCCCCTCAAGAGACCCAGTACTTC. Amino acid sequence: CASSVSPQETQYF.

This sequence joins TRBV27 and TRBJ2-1, with D possibly matching TRBD2 (5 bases). V lost 2 bases and J 1 base, leaving 9 bases between the germline ends. Germline V CDR1 and CDR2: MNHEY, SMNVEV (reference sequence). The CDR3 is 15 amino acids. The chain's CDR3 is CASSLTSSSYNEQFF. In DNA form, the CDR3 reads TGTGCCAGCAGTTTAACTAGTAGTTCCTACAATGAGCAGTTCTTC.

The chain uses TRBV5-1 and TRBJ1-3; D remains ambiguous. Per germline, CDR1 SGHRS and CDR2 YFSETQ. This CDR3 spans 15 amino acids. V lost 4 bases to trimming and J lost 0 bases, with 11 bases between them. In nucleotides, the CDR3 is TGCGCCAGCAGCGATACAAGGAGCTCTGGAAACACCATATATTTT. This sequence encodes CASSDTRSSGNTIYF.

This chain connects TRBV27 to TRBJ2-3, with D hard to call. The CDR3 is made up of 13 amino acids. V was shortened by 2 bases and J by 8 bases, with 11 bases between the two germline ends. CDR1 is MNHEY, CDR2 SMNVEV, per germline (reference sequence). The chain's CDR3 is CASSLLRSGTQYF. The DNA of the CDR3 is TGTGCCAGCAGTTTACTAAGATCTGGTACGCAGTATTTT.

In this sample, this clone turned up once. The rearrangement joins TRBV5-4 to TRBJ1-2; 7 positions match TRBD1. V gave up 3 bases and J gave up 5 bases; unmatched junction bases: 10. This CDR3 has 15 residues. CDR1 is SGHNT, CDR2 YYREEE, per germline (reference sequence). CDR3 region: CASSSIRGETYGYTF. Here the CDR3 DNA reads TGTGCCAGCAGCTCCATCAGGGGGGAGACGTATGGCTACACCTTC.

This clone has just one count. The chain joins TRBV10-3 to TRBJ2-5, with D unclear. From germline, CDR1 is ENHRY and CDR2 SYGVKD. Trimming took 0 bases from V and 7 from J, leaving 12 bases between them. CDR3 length: 14 residues. Here the CDR3 reads CAISESKGSGTQYF. The CDR3 region has the DNA TGTGCCATCAGTGAGTCGAAGGGCTCGGGGACCCAGTACTTC.

V usage is TRBV28 and J usage is TRBJ2-1; D not resolved. Germline V gene data show CDR1 as MDHEN and CDR2 as SYDVKM. Trimming took off 6 bases at V and 0 bases at J, with 12 bases between the two ends. The CDR3 is 15 residues long. CDR3 residues: CASSTPSSSYNEQFF. CDR3 DNA: TGTGCCAGCAGCACCCCATCAAGCTCCTACAATGAGCAGTTCTTC.

This chain links TRBV13 with TRBJ2-1; 8 nucleotides match TRBD2. Germline V CDR1 and CDR2: PRHDT, FYEKMQ (reference sequence). V was clipped by 5 bases and J by 7 bases; unmatched bases: 13. This CDR3 comprises 16 residues. CDR3 loop: CASSTLTGLVGNEQFF. The CDR3 nucleotides read TGTGCCAGCAGCACACTAACGGGACTAGTAGGGAATGAGCAGTTCTTC.

This sequence joins TRBV7-8 and TRBJ2-1; D uncertain. The ends were cut back, 5 bases at V and 7 bases at J, with 18 bases in the middle. The CDR3 loop spans 15 amino acids. CDR1 SGHVS and CDR2 FQNEAQ come from the germline V gene. The CDR3 spells CASSPRTPGVNEQFF. CDR3 bases: TGTGCCAGCAGCCCCCGGACGCCGGGTGTGAATGAGCAGTTCTTC.